This T cell receptor beta chain was identified during a study of blood T cell repertoires in COVID-19. Study-level background: Specimens from acute and convalescent COVID-19 originated in the United States, Italy and Spain. PBMCs, B-cell-depleted T cells, or T cells were the source of the cDNA or gDNA that made up the material.

Original handling: The assay estimated nucleated cells by amplifying reference gene primers. Clones were read by immunoSEQ multiplex PCR, and TCRdb kept only the in-frame ones, dropping some. That table furnishes V, J and clone size, whereas the DNA furnished D and trimming. The sample lists some 320,000 clones; 85% were seen once. The V and J ends lost 6 bases and 6 bases, in that order; junction bases with no gene match: 16. Germline V CDR1 and CDR2: ENHRY, SYGVKD. The CDR3 loop spans 16 amino acids. Participants' own reports of clinical history determined their cohort assignment. This receptor was obtained from a woman in her thirties who had been exposed to COVID-19. The sample consisted of PBMCs or T cells enriched from blood (not recorded which). The V gene is TRBV10-3, the J gene TRBJ1-2; 7 bases fit TRBD1. Here the CDR3 reads CAISLQGSRGSNGYTF. CDR3 nucleotides: TGTGCCATCAGCCTACAGGGGTCGCGGGGATCAAATGGCTACACCTTC.